This entry features one T cell receptor beta chain sequence. The data are from a study of T cell changes during pregnancy in multiple sclerosis. Produced via immunoSEQ multiplex PCR; TCRdb's table is partial and in-frame only. The sample lists around 30,000 clones; over 80% were seen once. The sequence derives from a female donor with multiple sclerosis, enrolled in a pregnancy study. The starting material was CD8+ T cells from peripheral blood mononuclear cells, obtained before pregnancy.

The CDR3 loop reads CASSVGGLTDTQYF. The CDR3 coding sequence is TGTGCCAGCAGCGTAGGCGGGCTAACCGATACGCAGTATTTT. This chain links TRBV9 with TRBJ2-3, with a tentative D call TRBD2 (5 bases). The CDR3 spans 14 residues. CDR1 and CDR2 from the germline V gene are SGDLS and YYNGEE. The V gene lost 0 bases and the J gene lost 6 bases, with 11 bases spanning the gap. The entire variable domain, with the rest obtained from reference TRBV9 and TRBJ2-3, is as follows: DSGVTQTPKHLITATGQRVTLRCSPRSGDLSVYWYQQSLDQGLQFLIQYYNGEERAKGNILERFSAQQFPDLHSELNLSSLELGDSALYFCASSVGGLTDTQYFGPGTRLTVL.